These T cell receptor beta chains were read from a single sample in a study of cytomegalovirus exposure and HLA in healthy donors. Measured with immunoSEQ multiplex PCR; TCRdb has only the in-frame clones, and not every one. This table has roughly 43,000 clones, around three quarters appearing once. Sequenced: PBMCs. These receptors originate from a man aged 25 to 40 in good health and CMV-seronegative. Both conserved end residues are part of each CDR3. The D gene is left open where the match is weak. Some rows mark clone size as missing; the rest say once, few, many or name a class of expanded clone.

V	J	size	D	CDR3	DNA
TRBV7-2	TRBJ2-1	-	TRBD2	CASSTRGLAGFNEQFF	TGTGCCAGCAGCACCCGGGGACTAGCGGGGTTCAATGAGCAGTTCTTC
TRBV11-3	TRBJ2-1	few	TRBD2	CASSFGTRGNEQFF	TGTGCCAGCAGCTTTGGGACTAGGGGCAATGAGCAGTTCTTC
TRBV28	TRBJ1-2	once	-	CASERGGLYGYTF	TGTGCCAGCGAGCGGGGGGGCCTCTATGGCTACACCTTC
TRBV10-3	TRBJ2-1	-	TRBD2	CAISEGASGRMDDEQFF	TGTGCCATCAGTGAAGGGGCTAGCGGGAGGATGGACGATGAGCAGTTCTTC
TRBV4-2	TRBJ2-1	-	TRBD2	CASSQDPNSGSNEQFF	TGTGCCAGCAGCCAAGACCCTAATAGCGGGTCCAATGAGCAGTTCTTC
TRBV5-6	TRBJ2-3	-	TRBD1	CASSQTGIDTQYF	TGTGCCAGCAGCCAGACAGGGATAGATACGCAGTATTTT
TRBV27	TRBJ1-6	-	-	CASSPGVPYNSPLHF	TGTGCCAGCAGCCCCGGGGTCCCCTATAATTCACCCCTCCACTTT
TRBV11-2	TRBJ2-2	-	TRBD2	CASSPPGLAGGTGELFF	TGTGCCAGCAGCCCGCCGGGACTAGCGGGAGGCACCGGGGAGCTGTTTTTT
TRBV7-2	TRBJ1-3	-	-	CASSLLLTRRDPGNTIYF	TGTGCCAGCAGCTTACTCTTAACAAGGCGGGATCCTGGAAACACCATATATTTT
TRBV11-3	TRBJ2-5	once	TRBD1	CASSPRDSIETQYF	TGTGCCAGCAGCCCCCGGGACAGCATTGAGACCCAGTACTTC
TRBV5-4	TRBJ1-1	-	TRBD1	CASSRGQGDTEAFF	TGTGCCAGCAGCCGGGGACAGGGGGACACTGAAGCTTTCTTT
TRBV6-5	TRBJ2-5	few	-	CASSPGSSQETQYF	TGTGCCAGCAGCCCAGGGTCCAGTCAAGAGACCCAGTACTTC
TRBV18	TRBJ1-1	-	-	CASSPAGEAFF	TGTGCCAGCTCACCAGCGGGGGAAGCTTTCTTT
TRBV7-9	TRBJ1-1	-	TRBD1	CSSSLDREAFF	TGTTCCAGCAGCTTGGACAGGGAAGCTTTCTTT
TRBV6-1	TRBJ1-4	-	TRBD1	CASDWTGGEKLFF	TGTGCCAGCGACTGGACAGGGGGTGAAAAACTGTTTTTT
TRBV6-1	TRBJ2-7	-	TRBD2	CASMGGTYEQYF	TGTGCCAGCATGGGAGGGACCTACGAGCAGTACTTC
TRBV15	TRBJ2-2	-	TRBD1	CATSRPPGLGQGTQGTGELFF	TGTGCCACCAGCAGACCGCCAGGTTTAGGACAGGGGACCCAGGGCACCGGGGAGCTGTTTTTT
TRBV14	TRBJ2-1	-	-	CASSQWTVLRHEQFF	TGTGCCAGCAGCCAATGGACAGTCCTCCGCCATGAGCAGTTCTTC
TRBV5-4	TRBJ2-5	-	TRBD1	CASSFPGQGETQYF	TGTGCCAGCAGCTTCCCTGGACAGGGAGAGACCCAGTACTTC
TRBV21-1	TRBJ2-7	-	-	CASSNPGQGAYEQYF	TGTGCCAGCAGCAACCCGGGACAGGGGGCCTACGAGCAGTACTTC
TRBV5-1	TRBJ2-7	-	TRBD2	CASSTGLAGSYEQYF	TGCGCCAGCAGCACAGGACTAGCGGGAAGCTACGAGCAGTACTTC
TRBV6-6	TRBJ1-1	few	TRBD1	CASSPTGSNEAFF	TGTGCCAGCAGCCCGACAGGGTCGAACGAAGCTTTCTTT
TRBV27	TRBJ1-4	-	-	CASSSGRFFSGVNEKLFF	TGTGCCAGCAGTTCCGGCCGGTTCTTCAGCGGGGTCAATGAAAAACTGTTTTTT
TRBV5-3	TRBJ2-7	-	TRBD2	CARSARTSGETEEAYEQYF	TGTGCCAGAAGCGCCCGAACTAGCGGGGAAACGGAGGAAGCCTACGAGCAGTACTTC
TRBV18	TRBJ1-4	few	-	CASSPGLGEKLFF	TGTGCCAGCTCACCAGGGCTCGGTGAAAAACTGTTTTTT
TRBV4-1	TRBJ1-2	-	TRBD1	CASSQVGTGAGYGYTF	TGCGCCAGCAGCCAAGTCGGGACAGGGGCCGGCTATGGCTACACCTTC
TRBV19	TRBJ2-1	-	-	CASGAVGYNEQFF	TGTGCCAGTGGGGCCGTCGGATACAATGAGCAGTTCTTC
TRBV4-1	TRBJ1-2	-	-	CASSQDHREIYGYTF	TGCGCCAGCAGCCAAGATCACCGGGAGATCTATGGCTACACCTTC
TRBV19	TRBJ1-5	-	-	CASSIAAWGDQPQHF	TGTGCCAGTAGTATAGCAGCGTGGGGGGATCAGCCCCAGCATTTT
TRBV19	TRBJ2-1	-	-	CASSRANYNEQFF	TGTGCCAGTAGTAGGGCTAACTACAATGAGCAGTTCTTC
TRBV5-1	TRBJ2-1	-	-	CASSLEFRGARNEQFF	TGCGCCAGCAGCCTCGAGTTCCGGGGGGCCAGGAATGAGCAGTTCTTC
TRBV7-9	TRBJ1-2	few	-	CSSSPTAFGYTF	TGTTCCAGCAGCCCAACTGCGTTCGGCTACACCTTC
TRBV6-1	TRBJ2-7	-	-	CASRTNSYEQYF	TGTGCCAGCAGGACTAACTCCTACGAGCAGTACTTC
TRBV7-3	TRBJ2-2	-	-	CASSSEATGELFF	TGTGCCAGCAGCTCTGAGGCGACCGGGGAGCTGTTTTTT
TRBV15	TRBJ2-2	-	TRBD1	CATSRPGGNTGELFF	TGTGCCACCAGCAGACCAGGGGGCAACACCGGGGAGCTGTTTTTT
TRBV5-4	TRBJ2-2	-	-	CASSLNTGELFF	TGTGCCAGCAGCCTAAACACCGGGGAGCTGTTTTTT
TRBV28	TRBJ2-2	-	TRBD1	CASSLRGGAAGELFF	TGTGCCAGCAGTTTACGAGGGGGCGCGGCCGGGGAGCTGTTTTTT
TRBV6-6	TRBJ1-4	few	TRBD1	CASSNQGQGGEKLFF	TGTGCCAGCAGTAACCAGGGACAGGGAGGTGAAAAACTGTTTTTT
TRBV7-9	TRBJ1-3	few	TRBD1	CASSWGQGARVNTIYF	TGTGCCAGCAGTTGGGGACAGGGGGCGCGAGTAAACACCATATATTTT
TRBV27	TRBJ1-2	-	-	CASSNTGGRYGYTF	TGTGCCAGCAGCAACACGGGGGGCAGGTATGGCTACACCTTC
TRBV11-2	TRBJ1-1	once	TRBD1	CASSSLRQGWTEAFF	TGTGCCAGCAGCTCGTTACGACAGGGTTGGACTGAAGCTTTCTTT